The 29 T cell receptor beta chains presented below share a single source sample, sequenced in a study of blood T cell repertoires in COVID-19 (dated by TCRdb to 2020 to 2022). The library relied on the immunoSEQ multiplex PCR assay. In TCRdb, the immuneACCESS table is reduced to in-frame sequences with V and J assigned. These tables do not hold every clone; where another copy was compared, an unresolved V gene accounts for under half, and the others remain unexplained. The sample includes around 60,000 clones, with more than 80% observed a single time. About 9.1% of the sample rests with the top ten. What was sequenced was peripheral blood. These receptors originate from a woman of 80 years or more with active COVID-19.

The rearrangement uses TRBV7-9 and TRBJ2-5; TRBD2 matches 11 bases. This CDR3 has 14 amino acids. The V and J ends lost 5 bases and 3 bases, in that order; junction bases with no gene match: 2. Germline V gene sequence: CDR1 SEHNR, CDR2 FQNEAQ (reference sequence). The chain's CDR3 is CASSQGLAEETQYF. The CDR3 DNA follows: TGTGCCAGCAGCCAGGGACTAGCGGAAGAGACCCAGTACTTC.

This chain joins TRBV28 and TRBJ2-7, with TRBD1 as a possible D gene (5 bases). Germline values: CDR1 MDHEN, CDR2 SYDVKM. Deletions cut 8 bases from V and 4 bases from J, with 18 bases between. CDR3 length: 14 residues. The CDR3: CASPPEAGKYEQYF. CDR3 DNA sequence: TGTGCCAGCCCCCCAGAGGCAGGGAAATACGAGCAGTACTTC.

This chain uses TRBV27 with TRBJ2-3; D ambiguous. The CDR3 has 15 amino acids. The V gene's germline CDR1 is MNHEY and CDR2 SMNVEV (reference sequence). Trimming stripped 3 bases from V and 0 bases from J, with 10 bases between. The CDR3 region has the DNA TGTGCCAGCAGTTTTCGGAGAACTAGCACAGATACGCAGTATTTT. Its protein product is CASSFRRTSTDTQYF.

For the CDR3, the DNA is TGTGCCAGCAGCTTAGGGTTCGGAAGCAGACGCGGGGGCGGGCCCATGGATACGCAGTATTTT. Amino acid sequence: CASSLGFGSRRGGGPMDTQYF. The J gene is TRBJ2-3, the V gene TRBV7-8, with D tentatively TRBD2 (7 bases). The length of the CDR3 is 21 residues. The germline V gene encodes CDR1 SGHVS and CDR2 FQNEAQ. Deletions cut 1 base from V and 6 bases from J, with 32 bases between. Combining the CDR3 with reference TRBV7-8 and TRBJ2-3 gives the whole variable domain GAGVSQSPRYKVAKRGQDVALRCDPISGHVSLFWYQQALGQGPEFLTYFQNEAQLDKSGLPSDRFFAERPEGSVSTLKIQRTQQEDSAVYLCASSLGFGSRRGGGPMDTQYFGPGTRLTVL.

Comments on this clone: At the DNA level, this CDR3 is encoded by other sequences in the same sample as well. The chain is built from TRBV7-8 and TRBJ1-1; D gene uncertain. CDR3 length: 16 residues. V was shortened by 1 base and J by 0 bases, with 12 bases between the two germline ends. Germline V lookup: CDR1 SGHVS, CDR2 FQNEAQ. The CDR3 here is CASSLVDGGMNTEAFF. As DNA, the CDR3 is TGTGCCAGCAGCTTAGTAGACGGAGGCATGAACACTGAAGCTTTCTTT.

The V call is TRBV3-1 (or the pseudogene TRBV3-2), the J call TRBJ1-1, with D possibly matching TRBD1 (5 bases). CDR1 and CDR2 (germline): LGHDT, YNNKEL (reference sequence). This CDR3 has 14 residues. V dropped 1 base and J dropped 4 bases, with 10 bases sitting between them. DNA for the CDR3: TGTGCCAGCAGCCAAGTCCAGGGCAGCACTGAAGCTTTCTTT. This codes for CASSQVQGSTEAFF.

This rearrangement joins TRBV3-1 (or the pseudogene TRBV3-2) to TRBJ1-3; 7 bases are a match to TRBD1. V gave up 5 bases and J gave up 2 bases; unmatched junction bases: 6. The CDR3 is made up of 15 amino acids. The germline V gene has CDR1 LGHDT and CDR2 YNNKEL (reference sequence). In DNA, the CDR3 is TGTGCCAGCAGCTCCTACAGGGGACCTGGAAACACCATATATTTT. This sequence encodes CASSSYRGPGNTIYF.

The rearrangement links TRBV29-1 to TRBJ2-1, with a weak D call TRBD2 (5 bases). Trimming took off 7 bases at V and 8 bases at J, with 12 bases between the two ends. CDR1 is SQVTM and CDR2 is ANQGSEA in the germline V gene. This CDR3 has 11 amino acids. The CDR3 nucleotides are TGCAGCGGTGGGGAGATCGATGAGCAGTTCTTC. This encodes CSGGEIDEQFF.

This chain uses TRBV4-1 with TRBJ1-6; the D gene is possibly TRBD1 (5 bases). Germline CDR1 reads MGHRA; CDR2 reads YSYEKL. The CDR3 has 15 residues. Trimming took off 2 bases at V and 7 bases at J, with 12 bases between the two ends. The DNA for the CDR3 is TGCGCCAGCAGCCAATCCGGGGGACGGAATTCACCCCTCCACTTT. Encoded protein: CASSQSGGRNSPLHF.

This chain links TRBV9 with TRBJ1-2; D may be TRBD1 (5 bases). Trimming removed 4 bases from V and 0 bases from J, with 13 bases in between. Germline values: CDR1 SGDLS, CDR2 YYNGEE. This CDR3 has 15 amino acids. The CDR3 region has the DNA TGTGCCAGCAGCCTCGGACACCCGTCTAACTATGGCTACACCTTC. It translates to CASSLGHPSNYGYTF.

V gene TRBV7-6 combines with J gene TRBJ1-3; D is uncertain. The germline V gene encodes CDR1 SGHVS and CDR2 FNYEAQ. Trimming pared 5 bases from V and 0 bases from J, leaving 11 bases between. This CDR3 has 15 residues. CDR3 coding DNA: TGTGCCAGCAGCGCCGAGGTATACTCTGGAAACACCATATATTTT. As protein: CASSAEVYSGNTIYF.

The V and J genes are TRBV29-1 and TRBJ2-3, with TRBD2 identical over 7 bases. The CDR3 loop spans 13 amino acids. Looked up from germline, CDR1 is SQVTM and CDR2 is ANQGSEA. The V and J ends lost 3 bases and 5 bases, in that order; junction bases with no gene match: 5. Here the CDR3 DNA reads TGCAGCGTTGACGAGGTAGCGGGAGATACGCAGTATTTT. Amino acids: CSVDEVAGDTQYF.

This rearrangement joins TRBV3-1 (or the pseudogene TRBV3-2) to TRBJ2-7; 8 bases agree with TRBD1. The CDR3 extends over 16 amino acids. V was clipped by 0 bases and J by 9 bases; unmatched bases: 13. Germline V gives CDR1 LGHDT, CDR2 YNNKEL (reference sequence). The CDR3 DNA reads as TGTGCCAGCAGCCAAGATTTTTTCGGGCAGGGGGCTCCGCAGTACTTC. Amino acids: CASSQDFFGQGAPQYF.

The chain joins TRBV6-2 or TRBV6-3 to TRBJ2-5; D gene uncertain. Trimming removed 6 bases from V and 2 bases from J, with 10 bases in between. CDR1 and CDR2 from the germline V gene are MNHEY and SVGEGT. This CDR3 is 13 amino acids long. Here the CDR3 DNA reads TGTGCCAGCAGCCAAATCCTTCAAGAGACCCAGTACTTC. It codes for CASSQILQETQYF.

The chain uses TRBV6-1 and TRBJ1-1, with D hard to call. The length of the CDR3 is 12 residues. Trimming took 6 bases from V and 11 from J, leaving 16 bases between them. Looked up from germline, CDR1 is MNHNS and CDR2 is SASEGT. The CDR3 region is CASSRRTARAFF. CDR3 coding DNA: TGTGCCAGCAGCCGACGCACGGCCAGGGCTTTCTTT.

The V call is TRBV3-1 (or the pseudogene TRBV3-2), the J call TRBJ2-5; a possible D gene is TRBD2 (6 bases). CDR3 length equals 15 residues. Per germline, CDR1 LGHDT and CDR2 YNNKEL (reference sequence). The germline V and J ends were trimmed by 0 bases and 1 base, with 9 bases remaining between them. CDR3 protein: CASSQDLRGQETQYF. The CDR3, as DNA: TGTGCCAGCAGCCAAGATCTGCGGGGCCAAGAGACCCAGTACTTC.

Only one count was recorded for this clone. The chain employs TRBV7-2 and TRBJ2-5; possibly TRBD1 for D (5 bases). Germline loops: CDR1 SGHTA, CDR2 FQGNSA. Trimming shortened V by 1 base and J by 5 bases, and 20 bases separated the two germline ends. This CDR3 is 17 amino acids long. CDR3 loop: CASSLVWGQVNSETQYF. CDR3 coding DNA: TGTGCCAGCAGCTTAGTCTGGGGCCAGGTCAATTCGGAGACCCAGTACTTC. The full variable domain, with the rest looked up from reference TRBV7-2 and TRBJ2-5, is GAGVSQSPSNKVTEKGKDVELRCDPISGHTALYWYRQSLGQGLEFLIYFQGNSAPDKSGLPSDRFSAERTGGSVSTLTIQRTQQEDSAVYLCASSLVWGQVNSETQYFGPGTRLLVL.

This rearrangement joins TRBV2 to TRBJ1-4; D may be TRBD1 (5 bases). Germline V gene lookup returns CDR1 SNHLY and CDR2 FYNNEI. The germline V and J ends were trimmed by 6 bases and 5 bases, with 16 bases remaining between them. This CDR3 spans 15 amino acids. CDR3 bases: TGTGCCAGCAGCGCCGGCGGCCAGGGAAATGAAAAACTGTTTTTT. Translating it yields CASSAGGQGNEKLFF.

V gene TRBV2 combines with J gene TRBJ2-5, with TRBD2 matching over 10 bases. The CDR3 consists of 15 residues. Germline V lookup: CDR1 SNHLY, CDR2 FYNNEI. The V and J ends lost 8 bases and 5 bases, in that order; junction bases with no gene match: 11. The CDR3: CASGASGSFLETQYF. CDR3 sequence (DNA): TGTGCCAGCGGGGCTAGCGGGAGTTTCCTGGAGACCCAGTACTTC.

The gene calls are TRBV6-1 and TRBJ2-6, with D maybe TRBD1 (6 bases). V lost 0 bases to trimming and J lost 2 bases, with 8 bases between them. The CDR3 loop spans 16 amino acids. Germline CDR1 and CDR2: MNHNS and SASEGT. The CDR3 sequence: CASSEAGAAGANVLTF. DNA of the CDR3: TGTGCCAGCAGTGAAGCGGGGGCAGCTGGGGCCAACGTCCTGACTTTC.

V is TRBV27 and J is TRBJ1-4; 8 bases fit TRBD1. CDR3 length: 14 amino acids. The germline V gene encodes CDR1 MNHEY and CDR2 SMNVEV (reference sequence). J lost 6 bases, V lost 4 bases, and 4 bases had no gene match. The CDR3 DNA reads TGTGCCAGCAGTTCCGACAGGGGACATGAAAAACTGTTTTTT. Translating it yields CASSSDRGHEKLFF.

V gene TRBV7-2 combines with J gene TRBJ2-1, with a tentative D call TRBD2 (6 bases). Deletions cut 1 base from V and 0 bases from J, with 16 bases between. CDR1 is SGHTA, CDR2 FQGNSA, per germline. This CDR3 contains 18 residues. The CDR3 reads CASSLVGGWGSSYNEQFF. DNA for the CDR3: TGTGCCAGCAGCTTAGTGGGGGGTTGGGGGAGCTCCTACAATGAGCAGTTCTTC.

V is TRBV28 and J is TRBJ1-6; TRBD1 agrees at 9 bases. This CDR3 comprises 16 residues. The V and J ends lost 5 bases and 7 bases, in that order; junction bases with no gene match: 9. CDR1 is MDHEN, CDR2 SYDVKM, per germline. CDR3 in amino acids: CASSVSGTGRNSPLHF. CDR3 sequence (DNA): TGTGCCAGCAGTGTATCCGGGACAGGGAGGAATTCACCCCTCCACTTT.

The rearrangement uses TRBV11-2 and TRBJ2-2; maybe TRBD1 (5 bases). Trimming removed 0 bases at V and 5 bases at J, with 7 bases between. This CDR3 is 14 amino acids long. The germline gives CDR1 SGHAT, CDR2 FQNNGV. CDR3 coding DNA: TGTGCCAGCAGCTTAGAGTACAGGACCGGGGAGCTGTTTTTT. Encoded protein: CASSLEYRTGELFF.

The chain uses TRBV27 and TRBJ2-7; 9 bases are a match to TRBD1. CDR3 length equals 14 residues. From germline, CDR1 is MNHEY and CDR2 SMNVEV (reference sequence). The trim removed 8 bases at V and 5 bases at J, leaving 10 bases unmatched. The CDR3 spells CASSRSGTGHEQYF. The CDR3 DNA is TGTGCCAGCTCCCGAAGTGGGACAGGGCACGAGCAGTACTTC.

V and J are TRBV27 and TRBJ2-7; 8 bases map to TRBD2. V dropped 5 bases and J dropped 4; count of bases not matched to a gene: 7. Germline assignment: CDR1 MNHEY and CDR2 SMNVEV (reference sequence). CDR3 length: 14 residues. The CDR3 loop reads CASSARLAMYEQYF. Written as DNA, the CDR3 is TGTGCCAGCAGTGCCCGACTAGCGATGTACGAGCAGTACTTC.

This chain connects TRBV5-1 to TRBJ2-7; D possibly corresponds to TRBD1 (6 bases). Germline V gene sequence: CDR1 SGHRS, CDR2 YFSETQ. The CDR3 is made up of 15 amino acids. Trimming cost V 0 bases and J 4 bases, with 14 bases left between them. CDR3 DNA: TGCGCCAGCAGCTTGGAACCCGGGACAAATTACGAGCAGTACTTC. Translating it yields CASSLEPGTNYEQYF. The full variable domain, completed using reference TRBV5-1 and TRBJ2-7, is KAGVTQTPRYLIKTRGQQVTLSCSPISGHRSVSWYQQTPGQGLQFLFEYFSETQRNKGNFPGRFSGRQFSNSRSEMNVSTLELGDSALYLCASSLEPGTNYEQYFGPGTRLTVT.

The chain couples TRBV4-2 to TRBJ2-1; 9 bases align to TRBD2. CDR3 length equals 15 residues. The V and J ends lost 1 base and 10 bases, in that order; junction bases with no gene match: 8. Per the germline V gene, CDR1 is LGHNA and CDR2 is YNFKEQ. CDR3 loop: CASSQVGGGAGEQFF. The CDR3 nucleotides are TGTGCCAGCAGCCAAGTTGGCGGGGGGGCCGGGGAGCAGTTCTTC.

This sequence joins TRBV5-4 and TRBJ2-2; 11 bases are shared with TRBD2. V shed 4 bases, J shed 2 bases, and the junction held 4 bases outside the gene matches. The CDR3 is made up of 16 amino acids. The germline CDR1 and CDR2 sequences are SGHNT and YYREEE (reference sequence). The CDR3 region is CASSLGLAENTGELFF. The CDR3 DNA reads TGTGCCAGCAGCCTGGGACTAGCGGAAAACACCGGGGAGCTGTTTTTT.